The entry below describes one T cell receptor beta chain. The sample belongs to a study of blood T cell repertoires in COVID-19. V was clipped by 3 bases and J by 5 bases, with 10 bases between them. This CDR3 has 13 residues. TCRdb keeps only in-frame clones here, not all; method: immunoSEQ multiplex PCR. The data contain more than 200,000 clones, roughly four fifths of them singletons. The sequencing input was peripheral blood. The source of this sequence is a man in his forties or fifties with active or convalescent COVID-19. This rearrangement joins TRBV12-3 or TRBV12-4 to TRBJ1-2; D is unclear. CDR3 DNA: TGTGCCAGCAGTTTGCAGTTCCTTTATGGCTACACCTTC. Residues: CASSLQFLYGYTF.